The 21 T cell receptor beta chains reported below all come from one sample, sequenced in a study of blood T cell repertoires in COVID-19. Method: immunoSEQ multiplex PCR; TCRdb's copy keeps in-frame clones and lacks some. The sample lists about 110,000 clones, more than 80% occurring once. Sequencing was performed on peripheral blood. Source of these receptors: a human donor in a cohort sampled during active COVID-19.

DNA of the CDR3: TGTGCCACCAGTGATTTCCGGTCGGGACAGGGGGCAGAGACCCAGTACTTC. Translated: CATSDFRSGQGAETQYF. V gene TRBV24-1 combines with J gene TRBJ2-5; 12 bases agree with TRBD1. The CDR3 has 17 residues. V shed 1 base, J shed 4 bases, and the junction held 6 bases outside the gene matches. Germline V CDR1 and CDR2: KGHDR, SFDVKD.

The V gene is TRBV7-2, the J gene TRBJ1-3; D is ambiguous. The CDR3 runs 14 residues. Trimming took off 1 base at V and 4 bases at J, with 8 bases between the two ends. Germline-derived CDR1 and CDR2 are SGHTA and FQGNSA. The CDR3, as DNA: TGTGCCAGCAGCTTAGATGGCAGGGGAAACACCATATATTTT. The encoded protein is CASSLDGRGNTIYF.

The count of this clone is one. The gene calls are TRBV19 and TRBJ2-1, with D hard to call. CDR1 and CDR2 (germline): LNHDA, SQIVND (reference sequence). This CDR3 comprises 13 residues. The V end was cut by 5 bases, the J end by 2 bases, with 7 bases between. The CDR3 here is CASSEIAYNEQFF. CDR3 bases: TGTGCCAGTAGTGAGATCGCCTACAATGAGCAGTTCTTC.

This clone is a singleton in its sample. The rearrangement joins TRBV5-6 to TRBJ1-6; 7 bases are shared with TRBD1. Per the germline V gene, CDR1 is SGHDT and CDR2 is YYEEEE. V dropped 4 bases and J dropped 0; count of bases not matched to a gene: 10. The length of the CDR3 is 18 residues. The CDR3 DNA sequence: TGTGCCAGCAGCGGGGTGGGCGACAGGGACTCCTATAATTCACCCCTCCACTTT. It codes for CASSGVGDRDSYNSPLHF.

The chain recombines TRBV28 with TRBJ2-5; 13 bases are shared with TRBD2. Germline CDR1 reads MDHEN; CDR2 reads SYDVKM. The junction had 3 bases not matched to a gene; V was cut back by 4 bases and J by 4 bases. The CDR3 is 15 residues long. CDR3 residues: CASSSLAGGRETQYF. The CDR3 nucleotides are TGTGCCAGCAGTTCACTAGCGGGAGGGCGAGAGACCCAGTACTTC.

The chain links TRBV6-5 to TRBJ2-2, with D tentatively TRBD1 (5 bases). This CDR3 spans 16 amino acids. The V end was cut by 0 bases, the J end by 2 bases, with 10 bases between. Germline CDR1 and CDR2: MNHEY and SVGAGI. In DNA form, the CDR3 reads TGTGCCAGCAGTTACTCGAGCAGGGCAAACACCGGGGAGCTGTTTTTT. It encodes CASSYSSRANTGELFF.

The rearrangement joins TRBV2 to TRBJ1-6; D is ambiguous. The V gene lost 4 bases and the J gene lost 14 bases, with 12 bases spanning the gap. The CDR3 covers 12 residues. CDR1 is SNHLY and CDR2 is FYNNEI in the germline V gene. DNA for the CDR3: TGTGCCAGCAGTGTTTCGGAGAGCACCCTCCACTTT. The encoded protein is CASSVSESTLHF.

The sample holds one count of this clone. The chain has TRBV7-9 and TRBJ2-1, with 10 bases lining up with TRBD2. Germline-derived CDR1 and CDR2 are SEHNR and FQNEAQ (reference sequence). The CDR3 has 15 residues. With 5 bases clipped from V and 5 bases from J, the junction kept 6 bases outside the gene matches. CDR3 residues: CASSPSGRADNEQFF. The CDR3 nucleotides read TGTGCCAGCAGCCCCAGCGGGAGGGCGGACAATGAGCAGTTCTTC.

This chain uses TRBV7-6 with TRBJ2-7; the match to TRBD2 covers 8 bases. This CDR3 region has 14 residues. With 2 bases clipped from V and 3 bases from J, the junction kept 3 bases outside the gene matches. The germline gives CDR1 SGHVS, CDR2 FNYEAQ. The CDR3 is CASSLSLAGYEQYF. The CDR3 DNA reads as TGTGCCAGCAGCTTAAGCCTAGCGGGCTACGAGCAGTACTTC.

The V call is TRBV21-1, the J call TRBJ2-1; the tabulated D call, TRBD2, remains unverified against the DNA. TRBV21-1 is a pseudogene locus. This CDR3 has 18 amino acids. CDR3 in DNA: TGTGCCAGCAGCAAAGGGGTAGCGGGAAGGTCCTCCTACAATGAGCAGTTCTTC. Its translation is CASSKGVAGRSSYNEQFF.

This clone showed up just once. V gene TRBV6-5 combines with J gene TRBJ1-3; no definite D call. Per germline, CDR1 MNHEY and CDR2 SVGAGI. This CDR3 is built from 13 residues. The ends were cut back, 6 bases at V and 4 bases at J, with 10 bases in the middle. The CDR3 sequence: CASRPRAGNTIYF. The DNA of the CDR3 is TGTGCCAGCAGGCCGAGGGCGGGAAACACCATATATTTT.

This clone was counted only a few times. The rearrangement links TRBV9 to TRBJ2-2; D is possibly TRBD1 (6 bases). The germline gives CDR1 SGDLS, CDR2 YYNGEE. This CDR3 spans 16 amino acids. Trimming took 3 bases from V and 5 from J, leaving 17 bases between them. CDR3 DNA sequence: TGTGCCAGCAGCGCGGGACATGGTAGAAAAACCGGGGAGCTGTTTTTT. This encodes CASSAGHGRKTGELFF.

CDR3 sequence reads: CASSPETGTLNTGELFF. CDR3 coding DNA: TGTGCCAGCTCACCGGAGACAGGGACCTTGAACACCGGGGAGCTGTTTTTT. J is TRBJ2-2 and V is TRBV18, with 7 bases identical to TRBD1. Germline assignment: CDR1 KGHSH and CDR2 LQKENI. The CDR3 is made up of 17 amino acids. V lost 3 bases, J lost 1 base, and 8 bases stayed unmatched.

The rearrangement links TRBV27 to TRBJ1-1; D not resolved. Trimming removed 4 bases from V and 5 bases from J, with 8 bases in between. From germline, CDR1 is MNHEY and CDR2 SMNVEV (reference sequence). CDR3 size: 12 residues. Here the CDR3 DNA reads TGTGCCAGCAGTTCTATCGGGACTGAAGCTTTCTTT. It encodes CASSSIGTEAFF.

The chain employs TRBV19 and TRBJ2-1, with a weak D call TRBD2 (5 bases). V was shortened by 6 bases and J by 10 bases, with 10 bases between the two germline ends. Germline CDR1 is LNHDA and CDR2 is SQIVND (reference sequence). The CDR3 contains 11 residues. For the CDR3, the DNA is TGTGCCAGTAGCCACCGACTAGAGCAGTTCTTC. Translation: CASSHRLEQFF. The complete variable domain, with remaining parts taken from reference TRBV19 and TRBJ2-1, reads DGGITQSPKYLFRKEGQNVTLSCEQNLNHDAMYWYRQDPGQGLRLIYYSQIVNDFQKGDIAEGYSVSREKKESFPLTVTSAQKNPTAFYLCASSHRLEQFFGPGTRLTVL.

The V call is TRBV18, the J call TRBJ2-7, with 9 bases identical to TRBD1. The J segment lost 5 bases and the V segment lost 0 bases, leaving 5 bases of the junction unmatched. Germline CDR1 is KGHSH and CDR2 is LQKENI. This CDR3 has 15 residues. This CDR3 reads CASSPPGQGSHEQYF. CDR3 nucleotide sequence: TGTGCCAGCTCACCACCGGGACAGGGATCCCACGAGCAGTACTTC.

This chain connects TRBV20-1 to TRBJ1-2; TRBD1 might be the D (6 bases). In germline, CDR1 is DFQATT, CDR2 SNEGSKA (reference sequence). This CDR3 contains 11 residues. CDR3 amino acids: CVWGQTYGYTF. The CDR3 DNA reads as TGCGTTTGGGGGCAGACCTATGGCTACACCTTC.

The gene calls are TRBV5-1 and TRBJ2-3; D is ambiguous. V lost 4 bases and J 0 bases, leaving 9 bases between the germline ends. The CDR3 is 14 residues long. Looked up from germline, CDR1 is SGHRS and CDR2 is YFSETQ. CDR3 coding DNA: TGCGCCAGCAGCGCGTCTACTAGCACAGATACGCAGTATTTT. It yields the protein CASSASTSTDTQYF.

This chain uses TRBV18 with TRBJ1-6; possibly TRBD1 for D (6 bases). The V gene lost 2 bases and the J gene lost 4 bases, with 9 bases spanning the gap. The CDR3 consists of 15 residues. Per the germline V gene, CDR1 is KGHSH and CDR2 is LQKENI. The CDR3 region is CASSPTGMYNSPLHF. Here the CDR3 DNA reads TGTGCCAGCTCACCAACAGGGATGTATAATTCACCCCTCCACTTT.

CDR3 amino acids: CASSLAPSSYEQYF. The DNA of the CDR3 is TGTGCCAGCTCACTAGCGCCAAGCTCCTACGAGCAGTACTTC. The J gene is TRBJ2-7, the V gene TRBV18; D might be TRBD2 (5 bases). The CDR3 is 14 amino acids. V lost 4 bases to trimming and J lost 0 bases, with 10 bases between them. From germline, CDR1 is KGHSH and CDR2 LQKENI.

Written as DNA, the CDR3 is TGTGCCAGCAGCTTATTCCCTAGCGGCCTCGGGGAGCAGTTCTTC. It is translated as CASSLFPSGLGEQFF. The chain recombines TRBV11-2 with TRBJ2-1; TRBD2 matches 7 bases. V was clipped by 2 bases and J by 10 bases; unmatched bases: 11. The CDR3 runs to 15 residues. CDR1 SGHAT and CDR2 FQNNGV come from the germline V gene. The whole variable domain, filled in from reference TRBV11-2 and TRBJ2-1, reads EAGVAQSPRYKIIEKRQSVAFWCNPISGHATLYWYQQILGQGPKLLIQFQNNGVVDDSQLPKDRFSAERLKGVDSTLKIQPAKLEDSAVYLCASSLFPSGLGEQFFGPGTRLTVL.